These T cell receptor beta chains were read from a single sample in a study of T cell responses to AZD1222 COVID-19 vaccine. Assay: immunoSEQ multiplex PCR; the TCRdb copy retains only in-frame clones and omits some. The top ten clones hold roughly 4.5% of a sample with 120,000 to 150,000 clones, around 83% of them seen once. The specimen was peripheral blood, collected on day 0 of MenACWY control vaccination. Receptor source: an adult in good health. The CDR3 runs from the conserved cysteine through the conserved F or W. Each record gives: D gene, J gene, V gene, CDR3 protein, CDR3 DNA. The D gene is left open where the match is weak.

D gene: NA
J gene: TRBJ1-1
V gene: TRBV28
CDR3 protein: CASSLGQEPEAFF
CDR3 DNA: TGTGCCAGCAGTTTAGGTCAGGAACCTGAAGCTTTCTTT

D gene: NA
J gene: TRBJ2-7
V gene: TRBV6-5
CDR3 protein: CASSQGGFYEQYF
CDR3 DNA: TGTGCCAGCAGCCAGGGGGGGTTCTACGAGCAGTACTTC

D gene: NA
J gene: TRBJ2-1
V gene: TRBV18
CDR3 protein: CASSPRDGYNEQFF
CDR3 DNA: TGTGCCAGCTCACCCCGGGACGGATACAATGAGCAGTTCTTC

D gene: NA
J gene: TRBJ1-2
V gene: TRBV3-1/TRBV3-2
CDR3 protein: CASFSGFHGYTF
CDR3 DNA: TGTGCCAGCTTTTCCGGGTTTCATGGCTACACCTTC

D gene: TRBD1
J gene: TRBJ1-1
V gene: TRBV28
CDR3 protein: CASSEQGFESFF
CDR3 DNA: TGTGCCAGCAGTGAACAGGGGTTCGAATCTTTCTTT

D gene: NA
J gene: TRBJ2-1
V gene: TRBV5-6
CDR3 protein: CASSLGRESSYNEQFF
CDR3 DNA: TGTGCCAGCAGCTTGGGTCGGGAAAGCTCCTACAATGAGCAGTTCTTC

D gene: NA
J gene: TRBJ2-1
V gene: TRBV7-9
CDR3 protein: CASSLGGRYPYNEQFF
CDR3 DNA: TGTGCCAGCAGCTTAGGCGGCAGATATCCCTACAATGAGCAGTTCTTC

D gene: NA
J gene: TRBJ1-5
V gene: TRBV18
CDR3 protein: CASSMTDRSAGRLMPQHF
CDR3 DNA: TGTGCCAGCTCAATGACCGACAGGAGCGCGGGGCGGTTGATGCCCCAGCATTTT

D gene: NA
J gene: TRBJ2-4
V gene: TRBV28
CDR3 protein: CASIDSLAKNIQYF
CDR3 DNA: TGTGCCAGCATCGACAGTCTAGCCAAAAACATTCAGTACTTC

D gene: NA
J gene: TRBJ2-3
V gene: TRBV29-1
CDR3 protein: CSVERALGTDTQYF
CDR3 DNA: TGCAGCGTTGAGAGGGCTCTAGGGACAGATACGCAGTATTTT

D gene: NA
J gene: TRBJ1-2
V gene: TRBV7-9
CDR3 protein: CASSIGDIRYGYTF
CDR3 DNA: TGTGCCAGCAGCATCGGGGACATACGGTATGGCTACACCTTC

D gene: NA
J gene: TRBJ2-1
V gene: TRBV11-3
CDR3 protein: CASSSSTRPGDEQFF
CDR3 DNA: TGTGCCAGCAGCTCCTCGACGAGGCCAGGGGATGAGCAGTTCTTC

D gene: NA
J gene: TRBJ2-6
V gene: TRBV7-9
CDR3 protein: CASSPPLEGANVLTF
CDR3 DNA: TGTGCCAGCAGCCCACCCCTCGAGGGGGCCAACGTCCTGACTTTC

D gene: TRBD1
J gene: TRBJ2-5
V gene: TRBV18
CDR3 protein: CASSTRRDRADQYF
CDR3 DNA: TGTGCCAGCTCAACCAGGAGGGACAGGGCGGACCAGTACTTC

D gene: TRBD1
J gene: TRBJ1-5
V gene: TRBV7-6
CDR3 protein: CASSSGTGNNQPQHF
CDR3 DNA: TGTGCCAGCAGCTCTGGGACAGGGAACAATCAGCCCCAGCATTTT

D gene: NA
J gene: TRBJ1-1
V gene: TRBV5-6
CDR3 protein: CASSSRVTEAFF
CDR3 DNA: TGTGCCAGCAGCTCCAGGGTAACTGAAGCTTTCTTT

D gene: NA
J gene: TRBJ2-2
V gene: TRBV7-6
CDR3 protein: CASSPSGVGGELFF
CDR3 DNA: TGTGCCAGCAGCCCTTCGGGGGTGGGCGGGGAGCTGTTTTTT

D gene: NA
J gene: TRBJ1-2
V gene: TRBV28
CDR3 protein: CASSLSGSGYGYTF
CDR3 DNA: TGTGCCAGCAGTTTATCCGGCTCAGGCTATGGCTACACCTTC